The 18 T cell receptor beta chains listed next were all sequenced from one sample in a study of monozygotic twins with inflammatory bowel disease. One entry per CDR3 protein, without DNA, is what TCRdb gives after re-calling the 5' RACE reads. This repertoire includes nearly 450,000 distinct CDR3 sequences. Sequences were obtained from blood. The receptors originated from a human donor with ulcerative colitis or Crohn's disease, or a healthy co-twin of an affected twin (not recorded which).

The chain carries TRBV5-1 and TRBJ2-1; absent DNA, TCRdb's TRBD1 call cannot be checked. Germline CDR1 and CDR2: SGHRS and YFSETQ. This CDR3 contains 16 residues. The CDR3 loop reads CASNAGTGVSYNEQFF.

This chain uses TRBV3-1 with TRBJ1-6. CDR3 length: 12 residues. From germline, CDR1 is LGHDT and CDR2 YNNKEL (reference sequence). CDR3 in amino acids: CASSLITSPLHF.

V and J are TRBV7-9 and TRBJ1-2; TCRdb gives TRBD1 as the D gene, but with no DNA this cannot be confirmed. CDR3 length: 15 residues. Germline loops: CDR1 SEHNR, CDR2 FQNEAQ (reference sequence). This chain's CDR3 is CASSLGQLANYGYTF.

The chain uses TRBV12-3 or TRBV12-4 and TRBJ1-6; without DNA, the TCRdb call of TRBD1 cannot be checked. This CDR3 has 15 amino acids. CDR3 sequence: CASSMDKGGLSPLHF.

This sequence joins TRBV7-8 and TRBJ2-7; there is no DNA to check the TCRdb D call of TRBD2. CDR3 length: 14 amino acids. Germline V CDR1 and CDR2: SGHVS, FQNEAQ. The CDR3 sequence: CASSWTGLGNEQYF.

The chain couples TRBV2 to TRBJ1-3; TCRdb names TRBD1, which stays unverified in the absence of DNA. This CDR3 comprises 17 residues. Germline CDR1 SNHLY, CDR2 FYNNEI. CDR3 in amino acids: CASSRTEGSHSGNTIYF.

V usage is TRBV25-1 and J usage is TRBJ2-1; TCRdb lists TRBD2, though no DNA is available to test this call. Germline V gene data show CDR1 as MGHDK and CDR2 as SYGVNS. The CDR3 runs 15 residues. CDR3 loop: CASSDLAGVYDEQFF.

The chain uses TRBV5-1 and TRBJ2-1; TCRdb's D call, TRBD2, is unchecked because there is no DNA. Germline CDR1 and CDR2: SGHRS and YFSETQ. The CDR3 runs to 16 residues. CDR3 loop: CASTPGLAGVGNEQFF.

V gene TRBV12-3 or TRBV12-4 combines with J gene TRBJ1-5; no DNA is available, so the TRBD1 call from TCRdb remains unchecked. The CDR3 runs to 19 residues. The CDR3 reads CASSRDRERSVINNQPQHF.

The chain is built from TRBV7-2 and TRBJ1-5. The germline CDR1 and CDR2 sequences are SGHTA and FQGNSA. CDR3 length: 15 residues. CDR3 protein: CASSLASGLGQPQHF.

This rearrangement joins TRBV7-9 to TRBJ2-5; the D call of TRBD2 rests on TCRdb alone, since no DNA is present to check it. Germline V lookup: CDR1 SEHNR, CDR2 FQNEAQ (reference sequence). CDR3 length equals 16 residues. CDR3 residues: CASSSSYDFAWETQYF.

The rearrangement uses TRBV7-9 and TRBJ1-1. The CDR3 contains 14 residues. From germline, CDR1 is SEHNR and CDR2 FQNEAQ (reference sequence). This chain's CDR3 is CASSLVEVNTEAFF.

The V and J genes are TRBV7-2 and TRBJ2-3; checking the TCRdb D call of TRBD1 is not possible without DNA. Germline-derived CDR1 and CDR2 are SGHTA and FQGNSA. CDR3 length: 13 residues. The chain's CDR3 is CASSPLSTDTQCF.

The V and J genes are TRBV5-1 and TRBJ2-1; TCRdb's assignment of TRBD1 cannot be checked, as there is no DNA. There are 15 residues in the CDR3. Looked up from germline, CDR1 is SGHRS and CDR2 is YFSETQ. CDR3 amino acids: CASSLEGQGWNEQFF. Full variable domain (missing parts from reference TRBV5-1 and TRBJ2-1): KAGVTQTPRYLIKTRGQQVTLSCSPISGHRSVSWYQQTPGQGLQFLFEYFSETQRNKGNFPGRFSGRQFSNSRSEMNVSTLELGDSALYLCASSLEGQGWNEQFFGPGTRLTVL.

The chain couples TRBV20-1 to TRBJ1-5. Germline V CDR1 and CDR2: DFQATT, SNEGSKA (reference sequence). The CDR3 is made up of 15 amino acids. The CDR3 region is CSAREPFGSNQPQHF.

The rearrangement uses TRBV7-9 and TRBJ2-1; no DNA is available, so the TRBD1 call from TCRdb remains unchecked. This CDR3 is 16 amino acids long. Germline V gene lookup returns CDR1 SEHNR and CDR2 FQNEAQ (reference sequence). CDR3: CASSLAAGRGYNEQFF.

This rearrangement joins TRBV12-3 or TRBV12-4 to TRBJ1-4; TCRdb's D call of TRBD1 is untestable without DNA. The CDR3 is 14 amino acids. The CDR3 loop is CASSLDTRGEKLFF.

CDR3 sequence reads: CASSLAMRSTEAFF. The rearrangement joins TRBV5-1 to TRBJ1-1. Germline lookup yields CDR1 SGHRS and CDR2 YFSETQ. This CDR3 region has 14 residues. The full variable domain, its missing parts supplied by reference TRBV5-1 and TRBJ1-1, is KAGVTQTPRYLIKTRGQQVTLSCSPISGHRSVSWYQQTPGQGLQFLFEYFSETQRNKGNFPGRFSGRQFSNSRSEMNVSTLELGDSALYLCASSLAMRSTEAFFGQGTRLTVV.